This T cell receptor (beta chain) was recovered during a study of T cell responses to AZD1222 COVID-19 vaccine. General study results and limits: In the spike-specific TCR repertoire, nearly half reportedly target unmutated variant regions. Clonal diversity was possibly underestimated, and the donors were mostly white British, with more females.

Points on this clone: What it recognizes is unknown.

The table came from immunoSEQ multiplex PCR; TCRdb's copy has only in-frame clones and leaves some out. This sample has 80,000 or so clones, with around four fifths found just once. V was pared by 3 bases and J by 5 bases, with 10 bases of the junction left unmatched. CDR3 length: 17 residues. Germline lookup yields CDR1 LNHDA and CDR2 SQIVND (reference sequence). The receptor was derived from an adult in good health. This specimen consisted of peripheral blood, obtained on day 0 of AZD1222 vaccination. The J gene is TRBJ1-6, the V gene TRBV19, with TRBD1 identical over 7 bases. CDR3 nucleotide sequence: TGTGCCAGTAGTATTTCACAGGGGCCAGCCAATAATTCACCCCTCCACTTT. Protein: CASSISQGPANNSPLHF.